This entry concerns a single TCR beta chain. No antigen is known for it. Base quality data are lacking; no much larger clone is found one base away. This specimen belongs to a study of T cell responses to AZD1222 COVID-19 vaccine (dated by TCRdb to about 2021). With regard to the full study: A total of 233 trial participants underwent TCR sequencing, of whom 207 received two doses of AZD1222 and 26 received two doses of the MenACWY control vaccine. Trial participants were enrolled into age subgroups of 18-55, 56-69 and 70-plus years, which contained roughly 140, 27 and 60 TCR-sequenced participants, respectively.

The CDR3 regions of human TCRbeta chains were analyzed by immunosequencing. The paper's processing steps were these. TCRs in the repertoires were compared against a reference library of SARS-CoV-2-specific TCRs that had been generated with the MIRA antigen-specificity platform. Breadth was defined as the fraction of unique TCRs that were SARS-CoV-2-associated, and depth was defined as the fraction of total T cells that were SARS-CoV-2-associated. Using the MIRA data, each spike-specific TCR was mapped to the spike region that the TCR reacts to and placed in a CD4 or CD8 class. Log10-transformed breadth and depth values were compared by one-way ANOVA with Sidak's multiple comparisons tests. The source is immuneACCESS, and TCRdb retained only in-frame sequences with V and J called. Part of the clones is not carried over; for the studies checked, unresolved V genes explain less than half of this, and the remainder is unexplained. That table supplies the V and J calls and clone size; D and trimming were determined from the DNA. The sample data list around 190,000 clones, and almost 90% of these were observed just once. The ten largest clonotypes hold around 10% of the sample.

The time point label for this specimen denotes: about 28 days (+/-7) after the second vaccine dose. AZD1222 recipients whose second dose came at about 4 weeks and those whose second dose came at about 12 weeks were combined into one group, since spike-specific TCR depth and breadth did not differ between the two schedules. The vaccinee samples were drawn from two UK trials, COV001 and COV002, one of which was a single-blind randomized controlled phase 2/3 trial testing AZD1222 (ChAdOx1 nCoV-19) in healthy adults. Trial participant PBMC samples were collected at day 0 and day 28 after the second dose for TCRbeta chain sequencing. The CDR3 numbers 11 residues from cysteine through phenylalanine. Only the CDR3 part of the read is kept: 33 bases, read in frame from the first base. A distance of 5 bases separates the germline ends of V and J, which lose 5 bases and 3 bases respectively. CDR1 and CDR2 are read off the germline V gene as SNHLY and FYNNEI.

The research as a whole found: After two AZD1222 doses, spike-specific TCR breadth and depth were significantly higher than at day 0 and than in MenACWY recipients. In the small 56-69-year group, the increase in depth fell short of significance, most likely because of low power. Participants were mostly white British and included more females than males, and it was suggested by the authors that clonal diversity may have been underestimated. The vaccine-associated CD4 TCRs covered the entire spike protein, and the dominant responses fell in regions 160-218 and 743-854. Reportedly, close to half of the unique spike-specific TCRs recognized epitopes lying outside the regions that are mutated in the B.1.351 and B.1.1.7 variants. Because no samples from the day 14 peak response were available, repertoires could be characterized only after the peak T cell response. Only five or six AZD1222 recipients were SARS-CoV-2 seropositive at baseline, limiting conclusions about previously exposed vaccinees.

The chain is made from TRBV2 and TRBJ2-7, with the D gene too uncertain to name. The receptor was derived from an adult who received the AZD1222 COVID-19 vaccine. Sequencing was performed on peripheral blood, taken 28 days after the second AZD1222 dose. Here the CDR3 is given as CASSSYYEQYF. The DNA sequence is given as TGTGCCAGCAGTTCCTACTACGAGCAGTACTTC. The variable domain in full, with residues beyond the CDR3 obtained from the reference TRBV2 and TRBJ2-7 genes, is EPEVTQTPSHQVTQMGQEVILRCVPISNHLYFYWYRQILGQKVEFLVSFYNNEISEKSEIFDDQFSVERPDGSNFTLKIRSTKLEDSAMYFCASSSYYEQYFGPGTRLTVT.